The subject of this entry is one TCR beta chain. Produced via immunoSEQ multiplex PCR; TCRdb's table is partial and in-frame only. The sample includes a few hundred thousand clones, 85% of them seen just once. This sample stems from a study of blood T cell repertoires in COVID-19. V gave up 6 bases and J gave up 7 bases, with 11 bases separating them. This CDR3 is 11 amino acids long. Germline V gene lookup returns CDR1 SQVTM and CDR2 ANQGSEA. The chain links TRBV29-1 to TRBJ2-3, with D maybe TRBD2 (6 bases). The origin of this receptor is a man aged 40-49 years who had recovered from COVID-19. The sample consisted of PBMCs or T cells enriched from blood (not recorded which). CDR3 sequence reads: CSVGGRNTQYF. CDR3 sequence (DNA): TGCAGCGTGGGGGGACGCAATACGCAGTATTTT.